This T cell receptor (beta chain) was identified in a study of tumor-infiltrating lymphocytes in primary liver carcinoma. Study-wide results and limits: Tumor-adjacent and tumor-blood pairs shared a smaller degree of overlap than tumor region pairs.

TCR beta cDNA was made from roughly 450 ng total RNA with a constant-region primer. Construction of TCR beta libraries relied on three successive nested multiplex PCR rounds employing slightly modified ARM-PCR. TCRdb fed the multiplex PCR reads into MiXCR, producing one record per CDR3 protein. This table has about 350,000 distinct CDR3 sequences, 65% appearing once. It was unsorted whole blood that yielded blood RNA, and germline DNA was also extracted. Blood samples of roughly 4.2 milliliters were drawn preoperatively. To note about this clonotype: Antigen specificity is unknown.

The sequenced sample was peripheral blood. This sequence was found in a man between 40 and 49 years old with primary liver carcinoma and hepatitis B virus infection.

The CDR3 region has the DNA TGTGCCTCCGCCGGGACTAGCGGGAGAAACAATGAGCAGTTCTTC. Translated, it gives CASAGTSGRNNEQFF. The chain uses TRBV24-1 and TRBJ2-1; 14 nucleotides align to TRBD2. V dropped 12 bases and J dropped 5; count of bases not matched to a gene: 8. The CDR3 length is 15 residues. Germline V gene lookup returns CDR1 KGHDR and CDR2 SFDVKD.